A single sample is the source of the 18 T cell receptor beta chains below, sequenced in a study of shared clonotypes between healthy human individuals. Produced via immunoSEQ multiplex PCR; TCRdb's table is partial and in-frame only. The sample comprises about 230,000 clones, 65% to 70% of which are singletons, and 11% rests with the top ten. The source material was memory CD4+ T cells sorted from blood. Specified subset: CD45RA-negative fraction. The receptors come from a man aged 25-45 years in good health.

The chain uses TRBV5-5 and TRBJ2-1, with 7 nucleotides matching TRBD1. Germline V lookup: CDR1 SGHKS, CDR2 YYEKEE (reference sequence). This CDR3 comprises 15 residues. After removal of 5 bases from V and 1 base from J, the junction contained 6 bases not matched to a gene. CDR3 region: CASSIDRVSYNEQFF. The CDR3 coding sequence is TGTGCCAGCAGTATTGACAGGGTTTCCTACAATGAGCAGTTCTTC.

With regard to this clone: Other DNA variants within this sample encode the same CDR3. The chain couples TRBV5-1 to TRBJ2-5, with unresolved D. Trimming took off 2 bases at V and 0 bases at J, with 5 bases between the two ends. From germline, CDR1 is SGHRS and CDR2 YFSETQ. The CDR3 has 13 amino acids. The chain's CDR3 is CASSFSYQETQYF. CDR3 bases: TGCGCCAGCAGCTTCTCATACCAAGAGACCCAGTACTTC. The whole variable domain, remainder taken from reference TRBV5-1 and TRBJ2-5, is KAGVTQTPRYLIKTRGQQVTLSCSPISGHRSVSWYQQTPGQGLQFLFEYFSETQRNKGNFPGRFSGRQFSNSRSEMNVSTLELGDSALYLCASSFSYQETQYFGPGTRLLVL.

The rearrangement joins TRBV11-3 to TRBJ2-2; TRBD1 aligns across 8 bases. Germline CDR1 is SGHNT and CDR2 is YENEEA. The CDR3 length is 16 residues. The V gene end was trimmed by 5 bases and the J gene end by 4 bases; junction bases not matched to a gene: 9. The CDR3 nucleotides read TGTGCCAGCAGCCCCCGGACAGGGTCGGGCACCGGGGAGCTGTTTTTT. Translation gives CASSPRTGSGTGELFF. The full variable domain, its missing parts supplied by reference TRBV11-3 and TRBJ2-2, is EAGVVQSPRYKIIEKKQPVAFWCNPISGHNTLYWYLQNLGQGPELLIRYENEEAVDDSQLPKDRFSAERLKGVDSTLKIQPAELGDSAVYLCASSPRTGSGTGELFFGEGSRLTVL.

The chain combines TRBV5-8 with TRBJ1-1; unclear D gene. V was trimmed by 4 bases and J by 0 bases, leaving 10 bases between them. The CDR3 length is 14 residues. Germline assignment: CDR1 SGHTS and CDR2 YDEGEE. CDR3 in amino acids: CASSRGHMNTEAFF. In DNA form, the CDR3 reads TGTGCCAGCAGCCGTGGCCACATGAACACTGAAGCTTTCTTT.

This chain joins TRBV15 and TRBJ2-7, with TRBD1 as a possible D gene (5 bases). The germline V gene encodes CDR1 LNHNV and CDR2 YYDKDF (reference sequence). V was clipped by 0 bases and J by 0 bases, with 12 bases between them. The CDR3 consists of 16 residues. The CDR3 loop is CATSREGRQTSYEQYF. The CDR3 DNA reads TGTGCCACCAGCAGAGAGGGTAGACAGACCTCCTACGAGCAGTACTTC.

J is TRBJ2-3 and V is TRBV19; D remains unclear. The CDR3 loop spans 14 amino acids. The V end lost 7 bases, the J end lost 5 bases, and 16 bases lay between the germline ends. Germline CDR1 reads LNHDA; CDR2 reads SQIVND (reference sequence). The CDR3 loop is CASNALSSGDTQYF. For the CDR3, the DNA is TGTGCCAGTAACGCCTTATCGTCGGGAGATACGCAGTATTTT. Full variable domain (outside the CDR3, taken from reference TRBV19 and TRBJ2-3): DGGITQSPKYLFRKEGQNVTLSCEQNLNHDAMYWYRQDPGQGLRLIYYSQIVNDFQKGDIAEGYSVSREKKESFPLTVTSAQKNPTAFYLCASNALSSGDTQYFGPGTRLTVL.

The chain joins TRBV2 to TRBJ2-7; D might be TRBD2 (5 bases). The germline V gene encodes CDR1 SNHLY and CDR2 FYNNEI. The CDR3 covers 12 residues. Trimming pared 6 bases from V and 4 bases from J, leaving 10 bases between. The CDR3 sequence: CASREGRYEQYF. The CDR3 DNA reads as TGTGCCAGCAGAGAGGGAAGGTACGAGCAGTACTTC.

CDR3 in DNA: TGTGCCAGCAATCGAGGGGGGACGCAGGCTAATGAAAAACTGTTTTTT. Its protein product is CASNRGGTQANEKLFF. J is TRBJ1-4 and V is TRBV9, with D tentatively TRBD1 (6 bases). CDR1 is SGDLS and CDR2 is YYNGEE in the germline V gene. Trimming shortened V by 6 bases and J by 3 bases, and 18 bases separated the two germline ends. This CDR3 spans 16 amino acids.

The sample holds a few counts of this clone. The gene calls are TRBV6-1 and TRBJ2-7, with 12 bases lining up with TRBD1. The V gene's germline CDR1 is MNHNS and CDR2 SASEGT. The CDR3 consists of 15 residues. With 5 bases clipped from V and 3 bases from J, the junction kept 5 bases outside the gene matches. CDR3: CASSIGTGGGYEQYF. The DNA for the CDR3 is TGTGCCAGCAGTATAGGGACAGGGGGCGGCTACGAGCAGTACTTC.

The CDR3 DNA reads TGTGCCAGCAGCGTAGCTGACGGTCCCTACGAGCAGTACTTC. Amino acid sequence: CASSVADGPYEQYF. The chain joins TRBV9 to TRBJ2-7, with D unresolved. The CDR3 loop spans 14 amino acids. V gave up 0 bases and J gave up 2 bases, with 9 bases separating them. Looked up from germline, CDR1 is SGDLS and CDR2 is YYNGEE.

The rearrangement uses TRBV6-1 and TRBJ1-3; 7 bases are a match to TRBD1. The CDR3 consists of 13 residues. Germline-derived CDR1 and CDR2 are MNHNS and SASEGT. With V trimmed by 9 bases and J by 2 bases, 4 bases remained unmatched. CDR3 bases: TGTGCCAGGAACAGGGGCGCTGGAAACACCATATATTTT. Its translation is CARNRGAGNTIYF.

The chain is built from TRBV10-3 and TRBJ2-1; 9 bases align to TRBD2. Trimming cost V 4 bases and J 5 bases; bases outside gene matches: 3. This CDR3 has 14 residues. CDR1 and CDR2 from the germline V gene are ENHRY and SYGVKD. This CDR3 reads CAISGGRADNEQFF. DNA of the CDR3: TGTGCCATCAGTGGCGGGAGGGCCGACAATGAGCAGTTCTTC.

The chain joins TRBV5-1 to TRBJ2-7; 8 positions agree with TRBD2. Germline V gene data show CDR1 as SGHRS and CDR2 as YFSETQ. This CDR3 is built from 18 residues. V lost 2 bases and J lost 4; bases outside the gene matches: 17. The CDR3 loop reads CASSLRSRTSLGLYEQYF. The CDR3 bases are TGCGCCAGCAGCTTAAGGTCGAGGACTAGCTTGGGATTATACGAGCAGTACTTC.

This chain joins TRBV28 and TRBJ2-2; tentatively, D is TRBD1 (5 bases). This CDR3 is 14 amino acids long. Germline CDR1 reads MDHEN; CDR2 reads SYDVKM. Trimming stripped 6 bases from V and 1 base from J, with 9 bases between. CDR3 residues: CASSPTGNTGELFF. The CDR3 DNA reads TGTGCCAGCAGCCCAACAGGGAACACCGGGGAGCTGTTTTTT.

This clone has more than one count but fewer than ten. This chain links TRBV6-5 with TRBJ1-1; TRBD1 agrees at 10 bases. V was clipped by 10 bases and J by 4 bases; unmatched bases: 6. The CDR3 runs 13 residues. Germline CDR1 is MNHEY and CDR2 is SVGAGI. CDR3 sequence: CATRQGAVTEAFF. CDR3 nucleotide sequence: TGTGCCACTCGACAGGGGGCCGTCACTGAAGCTTTCTTT.

The rearrangement joins TRBV2 to TRBJ2-7; 8 bases match TRBD1. The CDR3 has 13 amino acids. Per the germline V gene, CDR1 is SNHLY and CDR2 is FYNNEI. The V segment lost 6 bases and the J segment 1 base; nucleotides outside the gene matches: 2. CDR3 in amino acids: CASRDRASYEQYF. The CDR3 nucleotides read TGTGCCAGCAGGGACAGGGCATCCTACGAGCAGTACTTC.

V and J are TRBV5-6 and TRBJ2-1; D unclear. Germline loops: CDR1 SGHDT, CDR2 YYEEEE. The CDR3 has 17 amino acids. Trimming pared 0 bases from V and 5 bases from J, leaving 18 bases between. DNA of the CDR3: TGTGCCAGCAGCTTGGCCGTTCGAACAGCTCAAAACAATGAGCAGTTCTTC. It translates to CASSLAVRTAQNNEQFF.

The chain couples TRBV4-1 to TRBJ1-3; D remains ambiguous. Trimming removed 1 base at V and 0 bases at J, with 7 bases between. The CDR3 runs to 15 residues. Germline lookup yields CDR1 MGHRA and CDR2 YSYEKL. The CDR3 protein is CASSQVSSSGNTIYF. The DNA for the CDR3 is TGCGCCAGCAGCCAAGTCTCCAGCTCTGGAAACACCATATATTTT.